This T cell receptor (beta chain) was recovered during a study of OX40 agonist ivuxolimab in advanced cancers. Data came from immunoSEQ multiplex PCR; TCRdb stores just in-frame clones and leaves some out. The sample yields some 11,000 clones, approximately 74% seen once. This clone is classed as medium-sized (0.01 to 0.1%). Germline V gene lookup returns CDR1 SGHNT and CDR2 YENEEA. V was pared by 5 bases and J by 4 bases, with 11 bases of the junction left unmatched. This CDR3 region has 15 residues. The clonotype originates from an adult with an advanced solid tumor such as melanoma, head and neck, liver or kidney cancer. The sample here was CD4+ or CD8+ T cells sorted from blood, taken in a trial of the OX40 agonist ivuxolimab. The gene calls are TRBV11-3 and TRBJ2-7; 7 bases are a match to TRBD2. CDR3 loop: CASSPGVGEGYEQYF. The CDR3 nucleotides are TGTGCCAGCAGCCCTGGGGTAGGGGAGGGGTACGAGCAGTACTTC.